This entry lists 25 T cell receptor beta chains sequenced from one sample in a study of T cells expressing NK-cell markers. Reanalyzing the 5' RACE reads, TCRdb keeps one entry per CDR3 protein, without DNA. This sample's table has roughly 180,000 distinct CDR3 sequences. The sequencing input was blood T cells: a sorted CD56 or NKG2C T cell subset, CD4+ or CD8+ T cells, or bulk PBMC T cells (not recorded which). These receptors originate from a man between 18 and 69 years old in good health.

The CDR3 sequence: CASTWGGRGNTEAFF. This rearrangement joins TRBV12-3 or TRBV12-4 to TRBJ1-1; TCRdb proposes TRBD1, but this gene call is untestable without DNA. This CDR3 region has 15 residues.

The chain links TRBV5-8 to TRBJ1-5. The CDR3 consists of 16 residues. Germline V gene lookup returns CDR1 SGHTS and CDR2 YDEGEE. CDR3 in amino acids: CASSLEQPNSNQPQHF.

The V and J genes are TRBV20-1 and TRBJ2-7; absent DNA, TCRdb's TRBD1 call cannot be checked. This CDR3 has 14 residues. Germline V CDR1 and CDR2: DFQATT, SNEGSKA (reference sequence). This CDR3 reads CSARDATWTYEQYF.

This chain joins TRBV4-2 and TRBJ2-7. CDR3 length: 15 residues. Germline V gene lookup returns CDR1 LGHNA and CDR2 YNFKEQ. CDR3 amino acids: CASSQEGREVDEQYF.

This rearrangement joins TRBV19 to TRBJ2-3; with no DNA, the TCRdb D assignment of TRBD1 cannot be verified. The V gene's germline CDR1 is LNHDA and CDR2 SQIVND (reference sequence). CDR3 length: 14 amino acids. The CDR3 protein is CAAKGTGDTDTQYF.

CDR3 in amino acids: CSVPGQGYNEQFF. V and J are TRBV29-1 and TRBJ2-1; TCRdb's D call, TRBD1, is unchecked because there is no DNA. CDR1 SQVTM and CDR2 ANQGSEA come from the germline V gene. The CDR3 sequence is 13 residues long.

V gene TRBV4-2 combines with J gene TRBJ1-6. The germline V gene encodes CDR1 LGHNA and CDR2 YNFKEQ. This CDR3 is 14 amino acids long. CDR3 sequence: CASSQVWPNSPLHF.

V is TRBV2 and J is TRBJ2-5. Germline V lookup: CDR1 SNHLY, CDR2 FYNNEI. The CDR3 is 14 residues long. This CDR3 reads CASTPGRYQETQYF. Using reference TRBV2 and TRBJ2-5 for the parts outside the CDR3, the full variable domain is EPEVTQTPSHQVTQMGQEVILRCVPISNHLYFYWYRQILGQKVEFLVSFYNNEISEKSEIFDDQFSVERPDGSNFTLKIRSTKLEDSAMYFCASTPGRYQETQYFGPGTRLLVL.

The J gene is TRBJ1-1, the V gene TRBV12-5; TCRdb proposes TRBD1, but this gene call is untestable without DNA. The CDR3 is 12 amino acids. CDR1 is LGHNT, CDR2 FRNRAP, per germline. The chain's CDR3 is CASPTRGTEAFF. The full variable domain, in which reference TRBV12-5 and TRBJ1-1 provide the parts outside the CDR3, is DARVTQTPRHKVTEMGQEVTMRCQPILGHNTVFWYRQTMMQGLELLAYFRNRAPLDDSGMPKDRFSAEMPDATLATLKIQPSEPRDSAVYFCASPTRGTEAFFGQGTRLTVV.

V usage is TRBV3-1 and J usage is TRBJ2-7; TCRdb outputs TRBD2, but without DNA this stays unchecked. Germline V gives CDR1 LGHDT, CDR2 YNNKEL (reference sequence). The CDR3 has 14 residues. This CDR3 is CASSQMTSDGEQYF.

V is TRBV28 and J is TRBJ1-2. The CDR3 has 13 amino acids. The germline gives CDR1 MDHEN, CDR2 SYDVKM. The CDR3 reads CASSLGGSRGYTF.

This chain joins TRBV20-1 and TRBJ2-5; without DNA, the TCRdb call of TRBD1 cannot be checked. There are 15 residues in the CDR3. Per germline, CDR1 DFQATT and CDR2 SNEGSKA (reference sequence). CDR3: CSAVYRDREVKTQYF.

This chain joins TRBV9 and TRBJ2-1; no DNA is available, so the TRBD2 call from TCRdb remains unchecked. Per the germline V gene, CDR1 is SGDLS and CDR2 is YYNGEE. There are 16 residues in the CDR3. CDR3 in amino acids: CASSRGGGALYNEQFF.

This chain joins TRBV10-3 and TRBJ2-5; with no DNA, the TCRdb D assignment of TRBD1 cannot be verified. CDR1 and CDR2 from the germline V gene are ENHRY and SYGVKD. This CDR3 contains 14 residues. CDR3 protein: CAISDPGTQETQYF.

The chain is built from TRBV7-2 and TRBJ2-7; TCRdb indicates TRBD2, and absent DNA this call remains unverified. CDR3 size: 17 residues. CDR1 is SGHTA and CDR2 is FQGNSA in the germline V gene. The CDR3 sequence: CASSPPGLAGLPYEQYF.

CDR3 region: CASSDERRDGTFEQYF. J is TRBJ2-7 and V is TRBV2; TCRdb's D call of TRBD1 is untestable without DNA. Germline CDR1 and CDR2: SNHLY and FYNNEI. The CDR3 runs 16 residues.

J is TRBJ1-1 and V is TRBV2; TCRdb indicates TRBD1, and absent DNA this call remains unverified. CDR1 is SNHLY and CDR2 is FYNNEI in the germline V gene. The CDR3 has 15 amino acids. CDR3 loop: CASSEIGSGRTEAFF.

The chain has TRBV7-9 and TRBJ2-1; with no DNA, the TCRdb D assignment of TRBD2 cannot be verified. The CDR3 totals 15 residues. Germline V lookup: CDR1 SEHNR, CDR2 FQNEAQ (reference sequence). The CDR3: CASSLGMTSVNEQFF.

The rearrangement joins TRBV28 to TRBJ1-2; TCRdb lists TRBD1, though no DNA is available to test this call. CDR1 is MDHEN and CDR2 is SYDVKM in the germline V gene. The CDR3 is made up of 16 amino acids. The CDR3 sequence: CASSHPGGGVDYGYTF.

CDR3 loop: CSARRGVSVTDTQYF. J is TRBJ2-3 and V is TRBV20-1; TCRdb designates TRBD1, a call that cannot be tested without DNA. Germline lookup yields CDR1 DFQATT and CDR2 SNEGSKA (reference sequence). The CDR3 runs 15 residues.

The chain uses TRBV9 and TRBJ2-2; no DNA is available, so the TRBD2 call from TCRdb remains unchecked. Germline CDR1 and CDR2: SGDLS and YYNGEE. The CDR3 is 14 residues long. CDR3 sequence reads: CASSVVGPPGELFF.

This sequence joins TRBV6-1 and TRBJ1-3. CDR1 and CDR2 from the germline V gene are MNHNS and SASEGT. The CDR3 sequence is 15 residues long. The CDR3 is CASSAGPVAGNTIYF.

This chain uses TRBV12-3 or TRBV12-4 with TRBJ1-3; TCRdb's D call of TRBD1 is untestable without DNA. The CDR3 has 17 residues. CDR3 amino acids: CASTPGGGTASGNTIYF.

The rearrangement joins TRBV9 to TRBJ2-7; TCRdb picks TRBD1, but there is no DNA to check that call. The germline CDR1 and CDR2 sequences are SGDLS and YYNGEE. This CDR3 comprises 18 residues. The CDR3 reads CASSVAGPGQGAAYEQYF.

This chain joins TRBV7-8 and TRBJ2-3; the TRBD1 assignment by TCRdb is unverifiable without DNA. The CDR3 totals 18 residues. Germline CDR1 reads SGHVS; CDR2 reads FQNEAQ. The CDR3 is CASSLAMFGGGRLDTQYF.